This TCR beta chain comes out of a study of blood T cell repertoires in COVID-19. Original handling: Estimated nucleated cell counts came from reference gene primer amplification. The table came from immunoSEQ multiplex PCR; TCRdb's copy has only in-frame clones and leaves some out. That table is the source of V, J and clone size, and D and trimming were worked out from the DNA. Among around 140,000 clones listed, 87% were seen once. V lost 6 bases to trimming and J lost 0 bases, with 3 bases between them. Looked up from germline, CDR1 is SNHLY and CDR2 is FYNNEI. The CDR3 runs 12 residues. This rearrangement joins TRBV2 to TRBJ1-5; no reliable D call. The sample consisted of peripheral blood. The TCR originated in a man of 80 years or more with acute or convalescent COVID-19. This CDR3 is CASRYSNQPQHF. The CDR3 bases are TGTGCCAGCAGATATAGCAATCAGCCCCAGCATTTT.